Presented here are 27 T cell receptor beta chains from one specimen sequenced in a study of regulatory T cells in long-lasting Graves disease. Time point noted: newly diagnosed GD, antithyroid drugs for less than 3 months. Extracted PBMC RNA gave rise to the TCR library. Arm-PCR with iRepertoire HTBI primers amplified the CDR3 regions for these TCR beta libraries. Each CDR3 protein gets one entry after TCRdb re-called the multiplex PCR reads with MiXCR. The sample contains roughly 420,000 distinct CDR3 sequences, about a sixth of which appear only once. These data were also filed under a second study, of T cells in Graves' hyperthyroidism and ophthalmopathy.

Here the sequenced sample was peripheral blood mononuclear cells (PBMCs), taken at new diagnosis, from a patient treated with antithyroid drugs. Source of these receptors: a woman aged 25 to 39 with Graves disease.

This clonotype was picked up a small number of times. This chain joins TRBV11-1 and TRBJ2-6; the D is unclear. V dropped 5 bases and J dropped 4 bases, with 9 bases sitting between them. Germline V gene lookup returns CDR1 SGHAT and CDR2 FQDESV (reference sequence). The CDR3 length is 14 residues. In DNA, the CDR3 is TGTGCCAGCAGCCCCCATTCCGGGGCCAACGTCCTGACTTTC. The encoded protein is CASSPHSGANVLTF.

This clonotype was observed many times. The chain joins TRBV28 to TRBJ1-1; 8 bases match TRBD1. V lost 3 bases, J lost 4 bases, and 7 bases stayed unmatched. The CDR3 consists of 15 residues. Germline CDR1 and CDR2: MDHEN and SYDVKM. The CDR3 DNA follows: TGTGCCAGCAGTTTCGGGCAGGGGGCTTTCACTGAAGCTTTCTTT. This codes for CASSFGQGAFTEAFF.

The CDR3 is CASSEQQGRHEQYF. The CDR3 bases are TGTGCCAGCAGTGAACAACAGGGGAGACACGAGCAGTACTTC. J is TRBJ2-7 and V is TRBV6-1, with 7 bases identical to TRBD1. Germline CDR1 reads MNHNS; CDR2 reads SASEGT. V lost 2 bases to trimming and J lost 5 bases; unmatched junction nucleotides: 6. The CDR3 totals 14 residues.

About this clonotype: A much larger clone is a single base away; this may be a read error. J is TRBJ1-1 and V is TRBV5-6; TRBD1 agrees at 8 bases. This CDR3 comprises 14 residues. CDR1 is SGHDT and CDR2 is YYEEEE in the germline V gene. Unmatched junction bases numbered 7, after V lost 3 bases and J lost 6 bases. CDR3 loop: CASSSTGGGPEAFF. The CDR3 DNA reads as TGTGCCAGCAGCTCCACAGGGGGAGGCCCTGAAGCTTTCTTT.

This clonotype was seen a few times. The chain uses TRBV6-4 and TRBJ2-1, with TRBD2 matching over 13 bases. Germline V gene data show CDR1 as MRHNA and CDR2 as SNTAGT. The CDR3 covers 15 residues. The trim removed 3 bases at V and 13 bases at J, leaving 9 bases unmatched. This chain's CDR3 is CASSELAGGITRQFF. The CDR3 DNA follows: TGTGCCAGCAGTGAACTAGCGGGAGGGATCACGAGACAGTTCTTC.

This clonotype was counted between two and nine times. The CDR3 bases are TGTGGGGGGTTGAACACTGAAGCTTTCTTT. Translation gives CGGLNTEAFF. This chain joins TRBV2 and TRBJ1-1; D might be TRBD1 (5 bases). Germline V gene sequence: CDR1 SNHLY, CDR2 FYNNEI. The CDR3 length is 10 residues.

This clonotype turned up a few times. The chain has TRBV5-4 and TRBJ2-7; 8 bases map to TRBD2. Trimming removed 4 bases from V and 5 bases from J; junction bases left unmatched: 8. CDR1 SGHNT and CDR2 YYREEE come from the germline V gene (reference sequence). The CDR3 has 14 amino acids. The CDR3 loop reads CASSPQREWNEQYF. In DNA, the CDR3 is TGTGCCAGCAGCCCGCAGCGGGAGTGGAACGAGCAGTACTTC.

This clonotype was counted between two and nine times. The CDR3 sequence is CASSHTSGGDIQYF. In DNA, the CDR3 is TGTGCCAGCAGTCATACTAGCGGAGGGGACATTCAGTACTTC. The chain has TRBV7-2 and TRBJ2-4, with 8 bases aligning to TRBD2. With V trimmed by 6 bases and J by 8 bases, 9 bases remained unmatched. CDR1 is SGHTA and CDR2 is FQGNSA in the germline V gene. The CDR3 runs 14 residues.

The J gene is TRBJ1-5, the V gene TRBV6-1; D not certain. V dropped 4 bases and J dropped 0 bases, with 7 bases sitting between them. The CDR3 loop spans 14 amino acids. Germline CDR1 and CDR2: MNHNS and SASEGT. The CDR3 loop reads CASSVTDSNQPQHF. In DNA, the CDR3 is TGTGCCAGCAGTGTCACAGATAGCAATCAGCCCCAGCATTTT.

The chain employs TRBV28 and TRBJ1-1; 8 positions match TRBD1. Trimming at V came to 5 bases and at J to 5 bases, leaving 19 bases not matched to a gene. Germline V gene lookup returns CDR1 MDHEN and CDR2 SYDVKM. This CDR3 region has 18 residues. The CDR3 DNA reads TGTGCCAGCAGTCCAAATGGAAGGGGCAGGGGGCGAGATACTGAAGCTTTCTTT. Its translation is CASSPNGRGRGRDTEAFF.

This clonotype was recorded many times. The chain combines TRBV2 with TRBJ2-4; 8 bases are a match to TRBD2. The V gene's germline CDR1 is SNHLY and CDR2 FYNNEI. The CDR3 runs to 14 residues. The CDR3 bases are TGTTCAAGCCAGCGGGAGTTGGACAAAAACATTCAGTACTTC. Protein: CSSQRELDKNIQYF.

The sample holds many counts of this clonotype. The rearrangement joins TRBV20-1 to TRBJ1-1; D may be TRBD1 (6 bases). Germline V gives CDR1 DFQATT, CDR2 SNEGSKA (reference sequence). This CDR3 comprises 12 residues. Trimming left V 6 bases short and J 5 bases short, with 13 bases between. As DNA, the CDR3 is TGCAGTGCAAACAGGGTTTTTACTGAAGCTTTCTTT. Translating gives CSANRVFTEAFF.

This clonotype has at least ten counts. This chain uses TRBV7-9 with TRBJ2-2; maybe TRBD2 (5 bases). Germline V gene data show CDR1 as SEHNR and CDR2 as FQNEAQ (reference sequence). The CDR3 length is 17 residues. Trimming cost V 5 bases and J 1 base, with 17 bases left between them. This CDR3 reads CASSHHLDFLNTGELFF. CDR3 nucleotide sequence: TGTGCCAGCAGCCACCACCTGGACTTCCTGAACACCGGGGAGCTGTTTTTT.

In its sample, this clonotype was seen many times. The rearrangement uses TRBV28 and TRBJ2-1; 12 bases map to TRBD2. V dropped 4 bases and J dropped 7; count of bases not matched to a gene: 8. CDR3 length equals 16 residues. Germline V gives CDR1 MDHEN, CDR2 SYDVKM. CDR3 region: CASSSRLAGVRNEQFF. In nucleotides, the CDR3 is TGTGCCAGCAGTTCCAGACTAGCGGGAGTTAGGAATGAGCAGTTCTTC.

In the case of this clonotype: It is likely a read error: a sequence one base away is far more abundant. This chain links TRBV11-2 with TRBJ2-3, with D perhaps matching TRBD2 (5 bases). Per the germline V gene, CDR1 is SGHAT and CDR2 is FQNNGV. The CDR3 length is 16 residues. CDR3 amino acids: CASTLMRRTPSYEHYF. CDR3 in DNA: TGTGCCAGCACCCTTATGCGCCGGACTCCCTCCTACGAGCACTACTTC.

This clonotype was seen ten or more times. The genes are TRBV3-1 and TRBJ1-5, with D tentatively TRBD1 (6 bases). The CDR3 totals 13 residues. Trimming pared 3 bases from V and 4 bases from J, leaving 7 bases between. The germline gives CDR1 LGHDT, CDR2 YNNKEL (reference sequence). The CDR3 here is CASSQQGNQPQHF. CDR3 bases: TGTGCCAGCAGCCAGCAGGGGAATCAGCCCCAGCATTTT.

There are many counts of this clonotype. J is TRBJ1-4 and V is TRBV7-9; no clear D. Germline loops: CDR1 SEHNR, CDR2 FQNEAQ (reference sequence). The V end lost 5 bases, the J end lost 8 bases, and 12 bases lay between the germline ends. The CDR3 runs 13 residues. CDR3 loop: CASSLYRGEKLFF. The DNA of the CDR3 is TGTGCCAGCAGCCTATACAGAGGGGAAAAACTGTTTTTT.

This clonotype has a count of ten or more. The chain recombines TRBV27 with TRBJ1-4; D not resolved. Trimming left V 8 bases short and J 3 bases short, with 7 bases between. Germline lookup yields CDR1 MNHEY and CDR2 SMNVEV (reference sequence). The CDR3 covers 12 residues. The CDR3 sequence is CASSRANEKLFF. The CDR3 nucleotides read TGTGCCAGCTCCCGGGCTAATGAAAAACTGTTTTTT.

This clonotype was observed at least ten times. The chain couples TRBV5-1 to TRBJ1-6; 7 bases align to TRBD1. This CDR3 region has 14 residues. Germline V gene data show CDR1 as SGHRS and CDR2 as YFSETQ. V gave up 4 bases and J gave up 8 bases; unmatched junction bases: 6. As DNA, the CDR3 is TGCGCCAGCAGCCTGACAGGGCCGGATTCACCCCTCCACTTT. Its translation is CASSLTGPDSPLHF.

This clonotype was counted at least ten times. The CDR3 DNA reads as TGTGCCAGCAGTTCTCGACAGTCCACTGAAGCTTTCTTT. Translating gives CASSSRQSTEAFF. This sequence joins TRBV6-5 and TRBJ1-1, with a tentative D call TRBD1 (5 bases). This CDR3 comprises 13 residues. Looked up from germline, CDR1 is MNHEY and CDR2 is SVGAGI. Trimming took 4 bases from V and 4 from J, leaving 10 bases between them.

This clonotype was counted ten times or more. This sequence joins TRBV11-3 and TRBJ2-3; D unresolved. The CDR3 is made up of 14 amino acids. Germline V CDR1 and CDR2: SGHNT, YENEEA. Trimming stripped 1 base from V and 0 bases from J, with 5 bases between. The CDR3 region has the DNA TGTGCCAGCAGCTTAGGCAGTAGCACAGATACGCAGTATTTT. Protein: CASSLGSSTDTQYF.

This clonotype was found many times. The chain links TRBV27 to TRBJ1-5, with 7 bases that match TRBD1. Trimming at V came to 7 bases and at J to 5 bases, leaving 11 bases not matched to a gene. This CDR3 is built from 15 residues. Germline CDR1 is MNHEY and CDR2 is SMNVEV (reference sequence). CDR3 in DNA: TGTGCCAGCACCAGGACAGGCCGGCGGTATCAGCCCCAGCATTTT. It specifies CASTRTGRRYQPQHF.

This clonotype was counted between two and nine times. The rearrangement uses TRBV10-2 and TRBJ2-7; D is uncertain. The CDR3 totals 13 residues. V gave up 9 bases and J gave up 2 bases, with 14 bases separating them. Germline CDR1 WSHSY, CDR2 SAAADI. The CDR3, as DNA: TGCGCCAGTGGTCGGGCACCCCCCTACGAGCAGTACTTC. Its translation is CASGRAPPYEQYF.

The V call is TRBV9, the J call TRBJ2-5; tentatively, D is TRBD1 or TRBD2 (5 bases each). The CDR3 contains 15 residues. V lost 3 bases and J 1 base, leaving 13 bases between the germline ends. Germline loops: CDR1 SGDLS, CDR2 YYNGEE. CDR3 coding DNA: TGTGCCAGCAGCGGGGGCGTGAGCGGCCAAGAGACCCAGTACTTC. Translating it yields CASSGGVSGQETQYF.

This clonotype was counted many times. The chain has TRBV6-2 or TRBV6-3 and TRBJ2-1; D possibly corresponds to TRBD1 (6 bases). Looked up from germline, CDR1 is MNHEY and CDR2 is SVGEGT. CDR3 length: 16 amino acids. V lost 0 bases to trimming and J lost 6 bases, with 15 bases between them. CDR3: CASSYSIPGEFNEQFF. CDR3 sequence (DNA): TGTGCCAGCAGTTACTCGATACCAGGGGAGTTCAATGAGCAGTTCTTC.

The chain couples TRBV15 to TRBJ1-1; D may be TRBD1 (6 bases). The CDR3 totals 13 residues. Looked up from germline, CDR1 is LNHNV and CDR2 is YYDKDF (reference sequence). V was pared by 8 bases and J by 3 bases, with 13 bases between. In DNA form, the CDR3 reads TGTGCCACCGGGGGCGCGAGGGACACTGAAGCTTTCTTT. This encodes CATGGARDTEAFF.

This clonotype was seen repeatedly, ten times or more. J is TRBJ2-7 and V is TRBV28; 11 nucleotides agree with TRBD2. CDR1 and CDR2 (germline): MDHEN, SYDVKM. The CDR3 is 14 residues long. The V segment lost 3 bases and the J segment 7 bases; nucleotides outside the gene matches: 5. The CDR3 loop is CASSFTSGSGEQYF. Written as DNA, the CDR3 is TGTGCCAGCAGTTTTACTAGCGGGAGTGGGGAGCAGTACTTC. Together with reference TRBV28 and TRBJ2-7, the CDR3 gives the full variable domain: DVKVTQSSRYLVKRTGEKVFLECVQDMDHENMFWYRQDPGLGLRLIYFSYDVKMKEKGDIPEGYSVSREKKERFSLILESASTNQTSMYLCASSFTSGSGEQYFGPGTRLTVT.